This T cell receptor (beta chain) was sequenced in a study of response to subunit inactivated influenza vaccine. This clonotype was observed a handful of times. Each CDR3 protein gets one entry after TCRdb re-called the RT-PCR reads with MiXCR. The table has 150,000 to 200,000 distinct CDR3 sequences, roughly 11% seen once; the top ten hold around 11%. The CDR3 is 13 residues long. V trimming: 6 bases; J trimming: 5 bases; junction bases outside the gene matches: 5. Per germline, CDR1 MNHNS and CDR2 SASEGT. The receptor's source is a man aged 45 to 65 who received an inactivated influenza vaccine. This specimen was non-naive T cells sorted from PBMCs, taken more than 35 days after vaccination. This rearrangement joins TRBV6-1 to TRBJ1-1, with 8 nucleotides matching TRBD1. In DNA, the CDR3 is TGTGCCAGCAGACGGACAGGGATGACTGAAGCTTTCTTT. Its translation is CASRRTGMTEAFF.